This T cell receptor (beta chain) derives from a study of T-cell memory formation after mild COVID-19. Study background: The study found TCR clusters largely donor specific.

General study points: The pre-infection memory compartment contained some responding clones, suggesting cross-reactive memory joined. Proof of SARS-CoV-2 specificity was absent for the second-wave clones that crested on day 37.

Comments on this clonotype: The target antigen is unknown.

Amplification by 5'RACE using constant-segment primers produced TCR alpha and TCR beta cDNA libraries that carried sample barcodes and UMIs. One entry per CDR3 protein, called by TCRdb with MiXCR from the 5' RACE reads. This sample carries about 430,000 distinct CDR3 sequences, 24% of them seen once, and the ten largest clones take about 10%. Sequencing input: PBMCs or a T cell subset sorted from them (not recorded which). This clonotype was obtained from an adult woman who had mild COVID-19 (a few samples of this study predate the infection). Cell type and time point are not known.

The CDR3 nucleotides read TGCGCCAGCAGCTTGGTTGTCAGGTACACCGGGGAGCTGTTTTTT. This encodes CASSLVVRYTGELFF. J is TRBJ2-2 and V is TRBV5-1; no clear D gene. V shed 0 bases and J shed 3 bases, with 9 bases lying between them. Germline-derived CDR1 and CDR2 are SGHRS and YFSETQ. CDR3 length: 15 residues.